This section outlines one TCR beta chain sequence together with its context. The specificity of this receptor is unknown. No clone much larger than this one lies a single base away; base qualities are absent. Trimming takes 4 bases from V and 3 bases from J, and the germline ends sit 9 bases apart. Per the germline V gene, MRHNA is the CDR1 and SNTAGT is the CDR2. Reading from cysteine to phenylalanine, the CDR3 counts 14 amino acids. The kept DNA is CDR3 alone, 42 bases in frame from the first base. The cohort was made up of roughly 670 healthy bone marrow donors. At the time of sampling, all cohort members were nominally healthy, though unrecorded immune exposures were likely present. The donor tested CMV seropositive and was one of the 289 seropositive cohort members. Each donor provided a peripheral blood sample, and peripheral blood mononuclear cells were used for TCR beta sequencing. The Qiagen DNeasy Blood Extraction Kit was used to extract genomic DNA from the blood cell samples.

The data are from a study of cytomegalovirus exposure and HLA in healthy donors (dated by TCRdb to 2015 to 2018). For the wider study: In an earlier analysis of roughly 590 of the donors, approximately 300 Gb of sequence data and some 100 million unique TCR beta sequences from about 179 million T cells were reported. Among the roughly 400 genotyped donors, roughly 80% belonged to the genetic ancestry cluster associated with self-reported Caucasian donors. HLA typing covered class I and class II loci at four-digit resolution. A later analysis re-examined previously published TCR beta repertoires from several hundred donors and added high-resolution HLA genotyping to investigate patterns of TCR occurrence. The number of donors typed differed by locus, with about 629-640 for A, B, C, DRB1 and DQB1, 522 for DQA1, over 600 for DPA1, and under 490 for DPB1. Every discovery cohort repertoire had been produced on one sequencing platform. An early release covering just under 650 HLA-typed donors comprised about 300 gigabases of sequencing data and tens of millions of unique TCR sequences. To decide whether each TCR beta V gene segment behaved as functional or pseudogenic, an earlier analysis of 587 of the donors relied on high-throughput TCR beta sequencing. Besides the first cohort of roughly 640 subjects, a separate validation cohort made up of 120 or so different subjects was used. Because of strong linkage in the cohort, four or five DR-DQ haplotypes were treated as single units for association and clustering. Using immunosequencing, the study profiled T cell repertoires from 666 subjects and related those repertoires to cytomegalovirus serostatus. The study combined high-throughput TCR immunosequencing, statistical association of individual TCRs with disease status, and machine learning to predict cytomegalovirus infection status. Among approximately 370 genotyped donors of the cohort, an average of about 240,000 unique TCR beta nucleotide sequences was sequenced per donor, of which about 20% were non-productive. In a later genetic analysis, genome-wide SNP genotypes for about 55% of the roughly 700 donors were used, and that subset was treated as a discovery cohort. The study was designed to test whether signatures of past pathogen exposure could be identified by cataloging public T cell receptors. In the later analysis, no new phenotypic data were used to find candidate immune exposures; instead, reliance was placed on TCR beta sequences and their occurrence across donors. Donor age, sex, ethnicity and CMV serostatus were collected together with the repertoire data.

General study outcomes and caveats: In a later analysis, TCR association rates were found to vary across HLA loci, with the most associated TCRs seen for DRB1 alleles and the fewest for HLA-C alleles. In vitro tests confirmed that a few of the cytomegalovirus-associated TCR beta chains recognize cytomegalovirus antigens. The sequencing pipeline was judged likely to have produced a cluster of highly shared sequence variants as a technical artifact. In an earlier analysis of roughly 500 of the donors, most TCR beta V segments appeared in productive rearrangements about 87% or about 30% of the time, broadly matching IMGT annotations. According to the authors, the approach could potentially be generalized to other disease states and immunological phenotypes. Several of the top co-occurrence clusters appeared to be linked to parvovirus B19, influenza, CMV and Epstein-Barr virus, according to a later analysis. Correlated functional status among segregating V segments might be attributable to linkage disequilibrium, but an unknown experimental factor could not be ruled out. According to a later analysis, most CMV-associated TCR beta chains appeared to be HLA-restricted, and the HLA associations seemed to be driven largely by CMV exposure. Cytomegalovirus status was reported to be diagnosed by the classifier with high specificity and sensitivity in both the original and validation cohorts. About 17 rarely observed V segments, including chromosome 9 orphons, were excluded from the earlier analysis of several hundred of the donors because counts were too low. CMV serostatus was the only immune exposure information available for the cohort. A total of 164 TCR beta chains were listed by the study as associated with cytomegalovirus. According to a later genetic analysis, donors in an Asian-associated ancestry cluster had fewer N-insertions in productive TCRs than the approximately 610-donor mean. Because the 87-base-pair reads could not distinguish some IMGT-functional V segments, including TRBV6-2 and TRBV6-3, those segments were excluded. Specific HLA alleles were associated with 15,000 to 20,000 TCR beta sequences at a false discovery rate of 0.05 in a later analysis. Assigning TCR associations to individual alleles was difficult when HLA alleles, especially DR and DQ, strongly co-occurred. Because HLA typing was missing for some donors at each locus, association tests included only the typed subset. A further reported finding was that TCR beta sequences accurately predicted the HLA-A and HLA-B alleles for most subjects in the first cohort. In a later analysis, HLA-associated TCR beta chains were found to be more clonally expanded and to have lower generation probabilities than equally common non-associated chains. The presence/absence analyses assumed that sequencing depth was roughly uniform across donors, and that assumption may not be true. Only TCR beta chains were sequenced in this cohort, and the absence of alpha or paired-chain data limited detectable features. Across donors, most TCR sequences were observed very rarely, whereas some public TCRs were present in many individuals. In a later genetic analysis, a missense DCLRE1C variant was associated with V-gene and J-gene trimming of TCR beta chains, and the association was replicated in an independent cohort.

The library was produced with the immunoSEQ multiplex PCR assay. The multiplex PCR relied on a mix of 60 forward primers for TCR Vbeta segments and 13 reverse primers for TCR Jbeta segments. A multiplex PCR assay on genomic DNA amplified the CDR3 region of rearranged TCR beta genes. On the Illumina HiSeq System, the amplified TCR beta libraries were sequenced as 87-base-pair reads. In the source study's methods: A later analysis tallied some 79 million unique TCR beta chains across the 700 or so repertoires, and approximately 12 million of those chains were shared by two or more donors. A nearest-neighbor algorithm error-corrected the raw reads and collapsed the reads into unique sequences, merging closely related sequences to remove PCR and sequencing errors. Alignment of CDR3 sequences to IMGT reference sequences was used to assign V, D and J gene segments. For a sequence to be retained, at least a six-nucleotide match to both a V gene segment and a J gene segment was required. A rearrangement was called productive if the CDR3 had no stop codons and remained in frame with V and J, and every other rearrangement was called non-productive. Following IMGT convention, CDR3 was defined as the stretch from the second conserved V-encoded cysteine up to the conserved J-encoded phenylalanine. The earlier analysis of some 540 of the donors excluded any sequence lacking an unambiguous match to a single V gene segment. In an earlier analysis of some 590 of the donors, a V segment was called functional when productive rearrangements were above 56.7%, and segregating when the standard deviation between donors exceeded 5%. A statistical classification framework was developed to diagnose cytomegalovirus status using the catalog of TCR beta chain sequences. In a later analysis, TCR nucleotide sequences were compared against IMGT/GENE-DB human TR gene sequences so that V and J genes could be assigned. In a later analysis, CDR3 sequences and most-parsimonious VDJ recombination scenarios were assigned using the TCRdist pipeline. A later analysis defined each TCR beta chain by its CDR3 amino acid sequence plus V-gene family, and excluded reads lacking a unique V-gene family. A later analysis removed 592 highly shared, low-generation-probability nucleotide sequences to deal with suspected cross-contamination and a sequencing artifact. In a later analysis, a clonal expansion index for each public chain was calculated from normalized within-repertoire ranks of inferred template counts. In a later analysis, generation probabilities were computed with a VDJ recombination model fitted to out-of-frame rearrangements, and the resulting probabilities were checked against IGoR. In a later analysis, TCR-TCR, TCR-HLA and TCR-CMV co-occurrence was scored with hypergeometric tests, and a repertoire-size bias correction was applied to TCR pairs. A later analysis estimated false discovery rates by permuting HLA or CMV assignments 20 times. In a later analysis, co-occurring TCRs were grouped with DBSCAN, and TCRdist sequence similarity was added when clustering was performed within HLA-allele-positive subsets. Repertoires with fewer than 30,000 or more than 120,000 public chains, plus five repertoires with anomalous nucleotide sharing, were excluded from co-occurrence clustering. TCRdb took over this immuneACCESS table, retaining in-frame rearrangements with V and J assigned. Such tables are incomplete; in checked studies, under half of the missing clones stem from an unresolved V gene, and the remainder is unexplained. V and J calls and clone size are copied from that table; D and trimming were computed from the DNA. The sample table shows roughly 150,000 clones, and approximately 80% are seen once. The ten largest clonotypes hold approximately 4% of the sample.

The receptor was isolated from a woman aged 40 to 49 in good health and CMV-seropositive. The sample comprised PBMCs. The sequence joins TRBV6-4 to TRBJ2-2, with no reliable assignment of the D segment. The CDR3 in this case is CASSVLEHTGELFF. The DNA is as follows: TGTGCCAGCAGTGTTCTCGAGCACACCGGGGAGCTGTTTTTT.